Listed here is a single T cell receptor beta chain. Its antigen remains undetermined. Given a far larger clone just one base away, this is likely a sequencing read error. The record originates from a study of shared clonotypes between healthy human individuals (TCRdb year 2020). Regarding the research as a whole: The cohort included three men and a couple of women between 18 and 49 years of age. Per donor, leukapheresis produced somewhere between about 0.85 and 8.9 billion PBMCs. To increase sequencing depth and limit assay-specific biases, TCR repertoire library preparation and sequencing were carried out by different laboratories using diverse techniques. To estimate repertoire size and how much clonotypes are shared between individuals, the study performed deep sequencing of blood TCR repertoires from about five healthy adults. Points the paper makes about the study in general: Pairwise subsampling indicated that sequencing depth was expected to affect the degree of clonotype sharing among donors. Sampling was limited to blood, and TCR repertoires in tissue likely differ from TCR repertoires in blood. The genetic and exposure-history diversity represented was limited by the small number of donors.

Donors were healthy HIV-negative adults with no recently reported acute infections or vaccinations. Only Caucasian adults living in Nashville, Tennessee, USA were represented among the donors. For unsorted samples, tens of millions of PBMCs were counted, and genomic DNA was extracted using the QIAamp DNA Blood Mini kit. Blood was collected by leukapheresis, and PBMCs were isolated by Ficoll-Histopaque density gradient centrifugation and then cryopreserved in liquid nitrogen vapor phase. The CDR3, cysteine through phenylalanine, is 14 amino acids long. Left in the record is the CDR3 DNA by itself, 42 bases read in frame from the first base. As encoded in the germline V gene, CDR1 is SQVTM while CDR2 is ANQGSEA. The germline ends are 18 bases apart after V is trimmed by 6 bases and J by 4 bases. Using the deep immunoSEQ assay, multiplex PCR amplified TCR CDR3 regions from genomic DNA. Genomic DNA extracted from each cell subset was distributed evenly over all wells of several immunoSEQ 96-well plates, and each plate served as one replicate. Each replicate PCR for unsorted PBMC received about 300 ng genomic DNA, equal to about 30,000 T cell genomes. Ten immunoSEQ deep assay plates were used to sequence the unsorted PBMC genomic DNA. Purified libraries were quantified with a Qubit 3.0 fluorometer, sized on a Bioanalyzer 2100, and re-quantified with the KAPA Library Quantification kit. A separate single-read 150-cycle Illumina NextSeq 550 flow cell was used to sequence each immunoSEQ 96-well plate. Turning to the authors' computational methods: Because the immunoSEQ output held only junctional sequences and lacked quality scores, the filtering could not match the filtering applied to full-length reads. Sequences were annotated with PyIR, a Python wrapper for IgBLAST v1.9, and V/J genes and CDR3 were assigned using IMGT germline references. Reads were removed for weak V/J assignments (E-value above 1e-6), missing CDR3, stop codons, out-of-frame junctions, or ambiguous translated residues. A V3J clonotype was defined by an identical inferred V gene, J gene, and CDR3 amino acid sequence. Percentage overlap between repertoires was computed as shared unique clonotypes divided by the size of the smaller repertoire. Repertoire richness was assessed with RTK rarefaction, the Chao1 estimator, and Recon v2.1 estimates of unobserved clonotypes. TCRdb mirrors the immuneACCESS table, restricted to in-frame sequences. Some clones are absent from its copies; in checked studies, under half trace to an unresolved V gene, and the reason for the others is unknown. Clone size and the V and J calls come from that table; the DNA yielded D and trimming. Here the sample has around 480,000 clones; about three quarters occur a single time. The ten largest clones add up to approximately 13% of the sample.

Sequenced material: PBMCs. This chain joins TRBV29-1 to TRBJ1-1; possibly the D gene is TRBD1, per 6 matching bases. The clonotype originates from a woman between 35 and 50 years old in good health. Some clones in this sample may be carry-over from other donors' samples. The DNA sequence is TGCAGCGTCTCCTTCGGGACATGGGGCACTGAAGCTTTCTTT. The encoded protein is CSVSFGTWGTEAFF.